This T cell receptor (beta chain) appears in the sequencing data of a study of blood T cell repertoires in COVID-19 (dated by TCRdb to about 2020). Looking at the study overall: Collaborator samples came from the United States, Italy and Spain and covered acute and convalescent phases of COVID-19. Subjects who had been exposed to COVID-19, were actively infected with it, or had recovered from it provided the deeply sampled blood TCRbeta repertoires that made up the dataset. Where available, HLA class I and class II types were obtained from metadata supplied by the sample provider rather than from assay-based typing. The material from the prospective study consisted of cDNA or gDNA derived from T cells, B-cell-depleted T cells, or PBMCs. Sample metadata almost always included a de-identified subject ID, COVID-19 status, age in years and sex. A freely available public database, intended as a resource for researchers studying the immune response to SARS-CoV-2, is where the repertoires were released. Samples were obtained from the ongoing ImmuneRACE study (first 160 participants) and from over 1,000 subjects provided by 6 global collaborators.

At one collaborating source in Seattle, patients were enrolled during active infection and were followed longitudinally through the course of disease. Whole blood was collected in K2EDTA tubes by collaborating institutions according to the institutions' own protocols. For TCRbeta analysis, collaborator samples were shipped as frozen whole blood, as isolated PBMCs, or as DNA extracted from either sample type. This clone has just one count. Its antigen remains undetermined. No qualities accompany the bases; no much larger clone lies one base away. The immunoSEQ Assay, a bias-controlled multiplex PCR, was used to amplify TCRbeta CDR3 regions from genomic DNA. In the source study's methods: Within the assay, amplification of reference gene primers was used to estimate how many nucleated cells each sample contained. Sequence reads were collapsed and filtered to measure the absolute abundance of every unique TCRbeta CDR3 rearrangement. For each sample, productive Simpson clonality was calculated by taking the square root of Simpson's diversity index across productive rearrangements. The table was pulled from immuneACCESS by TCRdb, which kept in-frame rearrangements only. Such tables lose some clones; where checked, under half of the loss comes from unresolved V genes, and the rest has no known cause. The V and J calls and the clone size are those of that table, but D and trimming were determined from the DNA. In this sample the table shows approximately 250,000 clones, roughly 91% of which occur a single time. Together, the top ten hold 0.8% to 0.95% of the sample.

What the work shows at the level of the full study, not this receptor alone: The quantity of clinical and demographic metadata differed by source and by participant and was supplied without curation.

The sequenced sample consisted of peripheral blood. The source is a man aged 25-45 years with COVID-19, enrolled during active disease.

CDR3 reads: CASSPRWTSGGFTDTQYF. The DNA reads as follows: TGTGCCAGCAGCCCTCGCTGGACTAGCGGGGGCTTCACAGATACGCAGTATTTT. Here the chain combines TRBV9 and TRBJ2-3; 13 central nucleotides agree with TRBD2. Here V drops 4 bases and J drops 2 bases, and the junction holds 10 bases not matched to any gene. The CDR3 holds 18 amino acids from the cysteine to the phenylalanine. CDR3 DNA only is kept here, 54 bases in frame from base 1. Reading the germline V gene gives CDR1 SGDLS and CDR2 YYNGEE.